This entry lists 21 T cell receptor beta chains sequenced from one sample in a study of T cells in Graves' hyperthyroidism and ophthalmopathy. RNA transcripts yielded amplified TCR beta CDR3 regions. Initially, a first-round RT-PCR of the TCR CDR3 employed the HTBI primer set. TCRdb itself ran the multiplex PCR reads through MiXCR, one entry per CDR3 protein. Of approximately 530,000 distinct CDR3 sequences detected, approximately 15% appear once; the ten largest clones hold roughly 18%. Sequenced material: blood. The receptors were sampled from a woman aged 18-29 years with Graves' hyperthyroidism.

This clonotype was counted many times. This rearrangement joins TRBV3-1 to TRBJ2-1; 10 bases align to TRBD2. Germline-derived CDR1 and CDR2 are LGHDT and YNNKEL (reference sequence). This CDR3 has 16 amino acids. With 3 bases clipped from V and 7 bases from J, the junction kept 9 bases outside the gene matches. CDR3 sequence: CASSHSTSGNLNEQFF. CDR3 DNA sequence: TGTGCCAGCAGCCATTCAACTAGCGGGAATTTGAATGAGCAGTTCTTC.

The rearrangement uses TRBV5-6 and TRBJ1-1, with 11 bases that match TRBD1. CDR1 is SGHDT and CDR2 is YYEEEE in the germline V gene. Germline trimming cut 5 bases from V and 11 bases from J; bases unmatched to any gene: 11. This CDR3 has 14 amino acids. The CDR3 reads CASRPTGTGGEAFF. The CDR3 DNA follows: TGTGCCAGCAGACCAACCGGGACAGGGGGTGAGGCTTTCTTT.

The chain joins TRBV18 to TRBJ2-7, with 8 nucleotides matching TRBD1. The CDR3 length is 14 residues. Germline CDR1 reads KGHSH; CDR2 reads LQKENI. The junction had 5 bases not matched to a gene; V was cut back by 2 bases and J by 5 bases. The CDR3 loop reads CASSPTGGSDEQYF. In nucleotides, the CDR3 is TGTGCCAGCTCACCAACAGGGGGTTCCGACGAGCAGTACTTC.

This clonotype was counted between two and nine times. This chain uses TRBV20-1 with TRBJ2-5; a possible D gene is TRBD2 (6 bases). V shed 2 bases and J shed 10 bases, with 23 bases lying between them. The germline CDR1 and CDR2 sequences are DFQATT and SNEGSKA (reference sequence). The CDR3 runs to 15 residues. CDR3 residues: CSARLTGVTVKIQYF. In nucleotides, the CDR3 is TGCAGTGCTAGACTTACGGGGGTGACAGTGAAGATCCAGTACTTC.

V gene TRBV20-1 combines with J gene TRBJ1-2; D might be TRBD1 (6 bases). Germline CDR1 is DFQATT and CDR2 is SNEGSKA (reference sequence). The CDR3 is 12 residues long. Between the trimmed V and J ends, which lost 3 bases and 4 bases, there was a span of 9 bases. CDR3 in DNA: TGCAGTGCTAGGACAGGCACCTATGGCTACACCTTC. It is translated as CSARTGTYGYTF.

This clonotype was observed at least ten times. This rearrangement joins TRBV2 to TRBJ2-7; maybe TRBD2 (5 bases). The germline V gene has CDR1 SNHLY and CDR2 FYNNEI. This CDR3 spans 10 amino acids. Trimming cost V 3 bases and J 10 bases, with 7 bases left between them. The CDR3 reads CASSDGVQYF. The CDR3 nucleotides read TGTGCCAGCAGTGACGGGGTTCAGTACTTC. Drawing the rest from reference TRBV2 and TRBJ2-7, the complete variable domain is EPEVTQTPSHQVTQMGQEVILRCVPISNHLYFYWYRQILGQKVEFLVSFYNNEISEKSEIFDDQFSVERPDGSNFTLKIRSTKLEDSAMYFCASSDGVQYFGPGTRLTVT.

The table lists this clonotype with a few counts. The V call is TRBV28, the J call TRBJ2-7; 8 positions match TRBD2. Germline CDR1 is MDHEN and CDR2 is SYDVKM. Unmatched junction bases numbered 12, after V lost 8 bases and J lost 6 bases. CDR3 length: 14 residues. The CDR3 nucleotides are TGTGCCAGCGGGGGATTCTCCGGGAGGGGCGAGCAGTACTTC. Translated, it gives CASGGFSGRGEQYF.

This clonotype has more than one count but fewer than ten. The genes are TRBV4-2 and TRBJ1-2; perhaps TRBD1 as D (5 bases). The V gene lost 2 bases and the J gene lost 4 bases, with 17 bases spanning the gap. Germline assignment: CDR1 LGHNA and CDR2 YNFKEQ. This CDR3 contains 16 residues. CDR3 sequence (DNA): TGTGCCAGCAGCCAATCCTCCACCGACAGATTCTATGGCTACACCTTC. Amino acids: CASSQSSTDRFYGYTF.

This clonotype has only a few counts. The chain is built from TRBV24-1 and TRBJ2-7; D unclear. Looked up from germline, CDR1 is KGHDR and CDR2 is SFDVKD. Trimming removed 4 bases at V and 1 base at J, with 7 bases between. The CDR3 contains 13 residues. CDR3 region: CATSEAESYEQYF. The CDR3 DNA is TGTGCCACCAGTGAGGCAGAGTCCTACGAGCAGTACTTC.

This clonotype has a count of ten or more. The V and J genes are TRBV2 and TRBJ1-3; unclear D gene. Germline CDR1 is SNHLY and CDR2 is FYNNEI. V lost 4 bases, J lost 2 bases, and 9 bases lay in between. The CDR3 covers 14 residues. The CDR3 sequence is CASSGDGTGNTIYF. The CDR3 DNA is TGTGCCAGCAGTGGTGACGGGACTGGAAACACCATATATTTT. The whole variable domain, filled in from reference TRBV2 and TRBJ1-3, reads EPEVTQTPSHQVTQMGQEVILRCVPISNHLYFYWYRQILGQKVEFLVSFYNNEISEKSEIFDDQFSVERPDGSNFTLKIRSTKLEDSAMYFCASSGDGTGNTIYFGEGSWLTVV.

In its sample, this clonotype was seen many times. The rearrangement links TRBV3-1 to TRBJ1-6; 7 nucleotides line up with TRBD1. There are 14 residues in the CDR3. Germline CDR1 reads LGHDT; CDR2 reads YNNKEL (reference sequence). The V gene end was trimmed by 6 bases and the J gene end by 10 bases; junction bases not matched to a gene: 9. The CDR3, as DNA: TGTGCCAGCAGTTCCCAGGGGGGCTCATCACCCCTCCACTTT. Residues: CASSSQGGSSPLHF.

The sample holds a few counts of this clonotype. This sequence joins TRBV20-1 and TRBJ1-6, with 7 nucleotides matching TRBD1. The V gene's germline CDR1 is DFQATT and CDR2 SNEGSKA (reference sequence). CDR3 size: 16 residues. The junction had 11 bases not matched to a gene; V was cut back by 0 bases and J by 9 bases. The CDR3 sequence: CSARDGDKGARSPLHF. CDR3 DNA: TGCAGTGCTAGAGACGGGGACAAGGGGGCACGTTCACCCCTCCACTTT.

The CDR3 bases are TGTGCCACCAGTGATTTGTCAGAAGACCATGACTACGAGCAGTACTTC. It specifies CATSDLSEDHDYEQYF. This chain connects TRBV24-1 to TRBJ2-7; D gene uncertain. Trimming removed 0 bases from V and 3 bases from J, with 14 bases in between. Germline V gives CDR1 KGHDR, CDR2 SFDVKD. The length of the CDR3 is 16 residues.

Here the CDR3 reads CASSSPRRHEQFF. In nucleotides, the CDR3 is TGTGCCAGCAGTTCCCCCCGCCGACATGAGCAGTTCTTC. The rearrangement uses TRBV28 and TRBJ2-1; no clear D gene. The germline V gene encodes CDR1 MDHEN and CDR2 SYDVKM. The CDR3 is 13 residues long. V was shortened by 4 bases and J by 8 bases, with 12 bases between the two germline ends.

This clonotype showed up many times. V is TRBV20-1 and J is TRBJ2-1; 15 positions agree with TRBD2. V shed 6 bases, J shed 4 bases, and the junction held 1 base outside the gene matches. The CDR3 length is 14 residues. Germline-derived CDR1 and CDR2 are DFQATT and SNEGSKA (reference sequence). The CDR3 spells CSAGTSGGYNEQFF. The CDR3 nucleotides read TGCAGTGCAGGGACTAGCGGGGGGTACAATGAGCAGTTCTTC.

With respect to this clonotype: This may be a read error, as it is one base from a much larger clone. V is TRBV30 and J is TRBJ2-1, with a possible D match to TRBD2 (6 bases). CDR3 length: 14 residues. Germline V gives CDR1 GTSNPN, CDR2 SVGIG (reference sequence). Written as DNA, the CDR3 is TGTGCCTGGAGTCGGGGGAGCTCCTACAATGACCAGTTCTTC. This sequence encodes CAWSRGSSYNDQFF.

This clonotype was observed a handful of times. V gene TRBV19 combines with J gene TRBJ1-5; TRBD1 agrees at 8 bases. V lost 6 bases and J lost 5; bases outside the gene matches: 9. This CDR3 is built from 15 residues. Germline V gene sequence: CDR1 LNHDA, CDR2 SQIVND (reference sequence). CDR3 bases: TGTGCCAGTAGGGCCGGGGGCAGGGGGCATCAGCCCCAGCATTTT. As protein: CASRAGGRGHQPQHF. Using reference TRBV19 and TRBJ1-5 for the parts outside the CDR3, the full variable domain is DGGITQSPKYLFRKEGQNVTLSCEQNLNHDAMYWYRQDPGQGLRLIYYSQIVNDFQKGDIAEGYSVSREKKESFPLTVTSAQKNPTAFYLCASRAGGRGHQPQHFGDGTRLSIL.

The chain has TRBV7-2 and TRBJ2-7, with D possibly TRBD2 on 5 matching bases. The CDR3 loop spans 13 amino acids. Looked up from germline, CDR1 is SGHTA and CDR2 is FQGNSA. V was cut by 3 bases and J by 6 bases, with 12 bases left in between. This CDR3 is CASSFGVLAEQYF. The CDR3 DNA reads as TGTGCCAGCAGCTTCGGGGTGCTCGCCGAGCAGTACTTC.

This clonotype occurred a few times. The genes are TRBV20-1 and TRBJ1-1; TRBD1 is a possible D gene (5 bases). This CDR3 region has 14 residues. Per germline, CDR1 DFQATT and CDR2 SNEGSKA (reference sequence). Trimming stripped 3 bases from V and 0 bases from J, with 11 bases between. The CDR3: CSASETGVNTEAFF. CDR3 DNA sequence: TGCAGTGCTAGCGAAACAGGAGTGAACACTGAAGCTTTCTTT.

This clonotype appeared many times. The rearrangement links TRBV12-3 or TRBV12-4 to TRBJ2-7, with 12 bases fitting TRBD2. V trimming: 5 bases; J trimming: 5 bases; junction bases outside the gene matches: 4. There are 14 residues in the CDR3. The DNA for the CDR3 is TGTGCCAGCAGTCGACTAGCGGGAGACCACGAGCAGTACTTC. This sequence encodes CASSRLAGDHEQYF.

This clonotype was seen more than once but under ten times. The chain joins TRBV29-1 to TRBJ2-7, with TRBD2 identical over 13 bases. This CDR3 contains 14 residues. CDR1 SQVTM and CDR2 ANQGSEA come from the germline V gene. The trim removed 2 bases at V and 7 bases at J, leaving 5 bases unmatched. CDR3: CSVERLAGGGEQYF. As DNA, the CDR3 is TGCAGCGTTGAACGACTAGCGGGAGGCGGGGAGCAGTACTTC.